The 20 T cell receptor beta chains below were found in one sample sequenced in a study of cytomegalovirus exposure and HLA in healthy donors. In the PCR, 60 Vbeta and 13 Jbeta primers were used. Produced via immunoSEQ multiplex PCR; TCRdb's table is partial and in-frame only. The sample gives 100,000 to 150,000 clones, approximately 75% of which show up once; 3% to 4% is in the top ten. The sequenced sample was PBMCs. The receptors were sampled from a man aged 25 to 45 in good health and CMV-seronegative.

This chain joins TRBV19 and TRBJ2-1; TRBD1 agrees at 9 bases. The trim removed 4 bases at V and 1 base at J, leaving 8 bases unmatched. Germline lookup yields CDR1 LNHDA and CDR2 SQIVND (reference sequence). The CDR3 runs 17 residues. The CDR3 bases are TGTGCCAGTAGTACAAATGGACAGGGGATTTCCTACAATGAGCAGTTCTTC. Amino acids: CASSTNGQGISYNEQFF.

The gene calls are TRBV4-1 and TRBJ2-1; possible D gene TRBD2, 5 bases. The CDR3 length is 11 residues. Trimming removed 7 bases at V and 10 bases at J, with 11 bases between. CDR1 MGHRA and CDR2 YSYEKL come from the germline V gene. CDR3 protein: CASTGSGEQFF. The DNA for the CDR3 is TGCGCCAGCACGGGGTCAGGCGAGCAGTTCTTC.

This clone was counted a single time. The rearrangement links TRBV5-1 to TRBJ1-5; D uncertain. V was shortened by 1 base and J by 1 base, with 12 bases between the two germline ends. The CDR3 consists of 16 residues. The germline V gene encodes CDR1 SGHRS and CDR2 YFSETQ. Here the CDR3 DNA reads TGCGCCAGCAGCTTGCCCCGGGTCGCAAGCAATCAGCCCCAGCATTTT. Amino acids: CASSLPRVASNQPQHF.

The chain has TRBV28 and TRBJ2-7; TRBD1 agrees at 10 bases. Germline V gene data show CDR1 as MDHEN and CDR2 as SYDVKM. The CDR3 has 15 residues. The J segment lost 2 bases and the V segment lost 6 bases, leaving 7 bases of the junction unmatched. The CDR3 nucleotides are TGTGCCAGCAGCTACAGACAGGGGGCCCCCTACGAGCAGTACTTC. Amino acids: CASSYRQGAPYEQYF.

This clone was counted only a few times. The chain joins TRBV5-1 to TRBJ2-1; 8 bases line up with TRBD1. The CDR3 runs to 15 residues. Germline CDR1 and CDR2: SGHRS and YFSETQ. Trimming cost V 4 bases and J 2 bases; bases outside gene matches: 5. The CDR3 DNA reads as TGCGCCAGCAGCCTGGAGGACAGGGCCTACAATGAGCAGTTCTTC. Amino acid sequence: CASSLEDRAYNEQFF.

J is TRBJ2-7 and V is TRBV7-6, with TRBD2 as a possible D gene (6 bases). The germline V and J ends were trimmed by 2 bases and 3 bases, with 11 bases remaining between them. The CDR3 loop spans 14 amino acids. Germline V lookup: CDR1 SGHVS, CDR2 FNYEAQ. CDR3 in DNA: TGTGCCAGCAGCTTATCCGGGGGAAACTACGAGCAGTACTTC. Residues: CASSLSGGNYEQYF.

The chain employs TRBV30 and TRBJ1-5; D is undetermined. Germline values: CDR1 GTSNPN, CDR2 SVGIG (reference sequence). The length of the CDR3 is 18 residues. The V end lost 2 bases, the J end lost 0 bases, and 20 bases lay between the germline ends. The chain's CDR3 is CAWSRQKQMLYSNQPQHF. The DNA of the CDR3 is TGTGCCTGGAGTCGCCAAAAGCAAATGCTCTATAGCAATCAGCCCCAGCATTTT.

This rearrangement joins TRBV19 to TRBJ1-5, with 7 bases identical to TRBD1. Germline CDR1 and CDR2: LNHDA and SQIVND (reference sequence). CDR3 size: 20 residues. Unmatched junction bases numbered 22, after V lost 8 bases and J lost 0 bases. The CDR3 nucleotides are TGTGCCAGTGCTGGGGCCGGGACAGCTCAAGACTCTTATAGCAATCAGCCCCAGCATTTT. As protein: CASAGAGTAQDSYSNQPQHF.

In its sample, this clone was seen a few times. The chain combines TRBV5-6 with TRBJ1-2, with D maybe TRBD1 (6 bases). Germline values: CDR1 SGHDT, CDR2 YYEEEE. CDR3 length: 14 residues. Trimming cost V 4 bases and J 7 bases, with 17 bases left between them. The CDR3: CASSATGPFGGYTF. CDR3 sequence (DNA): TGTGCCAGCAGCGCAACAGGGCCCTTCGGTGGCTACACCTTC.

The chain recombines TRBV11-2 with TRBJ1-1, with unresolved D. CDR3 length: 12 amino acids. Per germline, CDR1 SGHAT and CDR2 FQNNGV. V was clipped by 8 bases and J by 7 bases, with 14 bases between them. The CDR3 region is CASQTGDIEAFF. CDR3 bases: TGTGCCAGCCAAACCGGCGACATTGAAGCTTTCTTT.

This clone came up a few times. V gene TRBV4-1 combines with J gene TRBJ1-2; D gene ambiguous. The CDR3 is made up of 17 amino acids. Germline values: CDR1 MGHRA, CDR2 YSYEKL. V lost 2 bases and J lost 0, with 16 bases in between. This CDR3 is CASSQPGQKVANYGYTF. In DNA, the CDR3 is TGCGCCAGCAGCCAACCGGGTCAGAAGGTAGCTAACTATGGCTACACCTTC.

The rearrangement joins TRBV28 to TRBJ1-2; 8 nucleotides agree with TRBD1. The CDR3 sequence is 13 residues long. Germline V gene sequence: CDR1 MDHEN, CDR2 SYDVKM. Trimming at V came to 5 bases and at J to 8 bases, leaving 7 bases not matched to a gene. DNA for the CDR3: TGTGCCAGCAGTCTAAGGACAGGGTGGGGCTACACCTTC. Encoded protein: CASSLRTGWGYTF.

The gene calls are TRBV28 and TRBJ1-2; 9 positions agree with TRBD1. Germline CDR1 MDHEN, CDR2 SYDVKM. The J segment lost 5 bases and the V segment lost 6 bases, leaving 7 bases of the junction unmatched. This CDR3 has 14 residues. The CDR3 sequence is CASSLTGGWYGYTF. The CDR3 DNA reads TGTGCCAGCAGCCTAACAGGGGGCTGGTATGGCTACACCTTC.

The J gene is TRBJ2-7, the V gene TRBV5-8, with D tentatively TRBD2 (7 bases). Trimming took off 4 bases at V and 7 bases at J, with 18 bases between the two ends. Germline loops: CDR1 SGHTS, CDR2 YDEGEE. The CDR3 is 14 amino acids. The CDR3 sequence is CASSHGGGGIEQYF. The DNA for the CDR3 is TGTGCCAGCAGCCATGGGGGAGGGGGAATTGAGCAGTACTTC.

The chain combines TRBV5-6 with TRBJ1-6; TRBD1 matches at 7 bases. Trimming removed 6 bases from V and 6 bases from J; junction bases left unmatched: 12. The germline gives CDR1 SGHDT, CDR2 YYEEEE. The CDR3 loop spans 16 amino acids. Here the CDR3 DNA reads TGTGCCAGCACTCGTCGAGGGACAGCCTTTAATTCACCCCTCCACTTT. This translates into CASTRRGTAFNSPLHF.

The chain joins TRBV5-1 to TRBJ1-4; D is perhaps TRBD1 (5 bases). The V and J ends lost 2 bases and 0 bases respectively, with 11 bases between them. Germline V gives CDR1 SGHRS, CDR2 YFSETQ. The CDR3 covers 16 residues. CDR3 sequence (DNA): TGCGCCAGCAGCTTTCAGGGAGGTGCAACTAATGAAAAACTGTTTTTT. This sequence encodes CASSFQGGATNEKLFF.

Turning to this clone: Mismatch with germline at one junction end may stem from a read error. The gene calls are TRBV29-1 and TRBJ1-1, with a tentative D call TRBD1 (5 bases). Germline-derived CDR1 and CDR2 are SQVTM and ANQGSEA. This CDR3 is 13 amino acids long. The CDR3 bases are TGCAGCGTTGATGGTGCAGGGAACTCTGAAGCTTTCTTT. Translating it yields CSVDGAGNSEAFF. Together with reference TRBV29-1 and TRBJ1-1, the CDR3 gives the full variable domain: SAVISQKPSRDICQRGTSLTIQCQVDSQVTMMFWYRQQPGQSLTLIATANQGSEATYESGFVIDKFPISRPNLTFSTLTVSNMSPEDSSIYLCSVDGAGNSEAFFGQGTRLTVV.

The chain recombines TRBV29-1 with TRBJ2-3; 7 bases match TRBD1. The junction had 5 bases not matched to a gene; V was cut back by 4 bases and J by 1 base. The CDR3 is 14 amino acids. Germline CDR1 and CDR2: SQVTM and ANQGSEA. CDR3 sequence (DNA): TGCAGCGTTGCGCAGGGGGTAGGCACAGATACGCAGTATTTT. Translation gives CSVAQGVGTDTQYF.

This clone was seen only a few times. The CDR3 reads CAWSAGRREDEQYF. The CDR3 DNA sequence: TGTGCCTGGAGTGCGGGACGGAGGGAGGACGAGCAGTACTTC. The chain is built from TRBV30 and TRBJ2-7; D may be TRBD2 (6 bases). CDR3 length equals 14 residues. Trimming shortened V by 1 base and J by 5 bases, and 15 bases separated the two germline ends. CDR1 and CDR2 (germline): GTSNPN, SVGIG (reference sequence).

This clone was detected a few times. The chain recombines TRBV7-2 with TRBJ2-1, with 12 nucleotides matching TRBD1. The V gene end was trimmed by 5 bases and the J gene end by 7 bases; junction bases not matched to a gene: 3. There are 14 residues in the CDR3. The germline CDR1 and CDR2 sequences are SGHTA and FQGNSA. CDR3 residues: CASSLGQGANEQFF. For the CDR3, the DNA is TGTGCCAGCAGCCTGGGACAGGGGGCAAATGAGCAGTTCTTC.